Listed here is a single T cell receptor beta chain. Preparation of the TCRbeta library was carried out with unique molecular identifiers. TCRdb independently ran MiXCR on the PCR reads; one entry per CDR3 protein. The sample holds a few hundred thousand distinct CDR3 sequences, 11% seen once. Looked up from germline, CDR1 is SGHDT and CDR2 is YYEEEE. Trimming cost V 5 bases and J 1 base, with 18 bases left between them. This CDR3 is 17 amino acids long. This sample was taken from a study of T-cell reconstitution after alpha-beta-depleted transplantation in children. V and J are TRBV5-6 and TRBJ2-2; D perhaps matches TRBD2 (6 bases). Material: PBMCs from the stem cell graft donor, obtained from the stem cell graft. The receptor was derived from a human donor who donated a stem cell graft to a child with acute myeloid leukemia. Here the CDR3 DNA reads TGTGCCAGCAGACCAAACGGGGGACCGCGGAACACCGGGGAGCTGTTTTTT. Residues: CASRPNGGPRNTGELFF.